This T cell receptor beta chain was identified during a study of shared clonotypes between healthy human individuals. Germline values: CDR1 MNHEY, CDR2 SMNVEV (reference sequence). V was clipped by 3 bases and J by 3 bases, with 11 bases between them. This CDR3 has 14 amino acids. Methods used by the authors: Sequence data from immunoSEQ were junction-only and lacked quality scores; consequently, filtering differed. The repertoire was sequenced with immunoSEQ multiplex PCR; TCRdb's copy has only in-frame clones and lacks some. V and J calls and clone size come straight from that table; D and trimming were deduced from the DNA. The profile shows approximately 97,000 clones, about 68% of them singletons. CCR7-negative CD45RA+ TemRA cells were pooled with CD45RO+ cells for CD8 memory. About this clone: As yet, its antigen is unknown.

Findings and caveats of the study: In contrast to clonotypes shared by all four donors, non-shared clonotypes had lower generation probabilities. It was observed that approximately 5% of naive CD4 clonotypes were shared across several donors.

The source material was memory CD8+ T cells sorted from blood. The subset: CD45RO+ cells pooled with CCR7-negative TemRA cells. This chain joins TRBV27 and TRBJ1-2; possibly TRBD1 for D (5 bases). The clonotype comes from a man between 25 and 39 years old in good health. The CDR3: CASSFVDSYYGYTF. The CDR3 bases are TGTGCCAGCAGTTTCGTCGACAGTTACTATGGCTACACCTTC.